The 10 T cell receptor beta chains reported below all come from one sample, sequenced in a study of T cells in Graves' hyperthyroidism and ophthalmopathy. The investigators amplified TCR beta CDR3 regions from RNA transcripts. The HTBI primer set drove a first-round RT-PCR of the TCR CDR3. From the multiplex PCR reads, TCRdb called clonotypes with MiXCR, one entry per CDR3 protein. The data hold about 480,000 distinct CDR3 sequences, with about 20% observed a single time. Source material: blood. These receptor sequences come from an older woman with Graves' ophthalmopathy.

The gene calls are TRBV7-3 and TRBJ2-1; TRBD2 matches at 10 bases. Germline assignment: CDR1 SGHTA and CDR2 FQGTGA. V gave up 6 bases and J gave up 7 bases; unmatched junction bases: 9. The CDR3 sequence is 15 residues long. The CDR3 loop reads CASSPWTSGANEQFF. CDR3 in DNA: TGTGCCAGCAGTCCTTGGACTAGCGGAGCGAATGAGCAGTTCTTC.

The rearrangement uses TRBV6-1 and TRBJ2-1; either TRBD1 or TRBD2 may fit D (6 bases each). CDR1 is MNHNS, CDR2 SASEGT, per germline. This CDR3 is 16 amino acids long. Trimming pared 5 bases from V and 1 base from J, leaving 15 bases between. The CDR3 coding sequence is TGTGCCAGCAGTCCCCTTGGCGGGACATCCTACAATGAGCAGTTCTTC. This encodes CASSPLGGTSYNEQFF.

The J gene is TRBJ1-1, the V gene TRBV5-6; D is unresolved. From germline, CDR1 is SGHDT and CDR2 YYEEEE. Deletions cut 2 bases from V and 9 bases from J, with 8 bases between. CDR3 length: 11 residues. This chain's CDR3 is CASSFVGKAFF. The CDR3 coding sequence is TGTGCCAGCAGCTTCGTCGGCAAAGCTTTCTTT.

The V gene is TRBV19, the J gene TRBJ2-3; 10 nucleotides align to TRBD2. The CDR3 runs 15 residues. Germline CDR1 LNHDA, CDR2 SQIVND (reference sequence). Trimming took 6 bases from V and 2 from J; bases not matched to a gene: 5. CDR3 nucleotide sequence: TGTGCCAGTAGAACCACTAGCGGGAACACAGATACGCAGTATTTT. It is translated as CASRTTSGNTDTQYF.

The genes are TRBV10-3 and TRBJ2-3; 14 bases line up with TRBD2. CDR3 length equals 14 residues. The germline CDR1 and CDR2 sequences are ENHRY and SYGVKD. With 10 bases clipped from V and 7 bases from J, the junction kept 7 bases outside the gene matches. This CDR3 reads CATLGLAGGNTQYF. CDR3 coding DNA: TGTGCCACCCTTGGACTAGCGGGAGGAAATACGCAGTATTTT.

The chain recombines TRBV6-1 with TRBJ2-5; maybe TRBD2 (5 bases). The germline V and J ends were trimmed by 7 bases and 5 bases, with 17 bases remaining between them. In germline, CDR1 is MNHNS, CDR2 SASEGT. The CDR3 is 14 amino acids. The DNA of the CDR3 is TGTGCCAGCAAACGCCTGGACTCCTGGGAGACCCAGTACTTC. Its translation is CASKRLDSWETQYF.

There are many counts of this clonotype. This rearrangement joins TRBV7-2 to TRBJ1-1, with D perhaps TRBD1 (6 bases). CDR1 is SGHTA and CDR2 is FQGNSA in the germline V gene. CDR3 length: 15 residues. The V end lost 5 bases, the J end lost 1 base, and 14 bases lay between the germline ends. The CDR3: CASSPKGQWNTEAFF. The CDR3 DNA follows: TGTGCCAGCAGCCCCAAAGGACAGTGGAACACTGAAGCTTTCTTT.

This clonotype has more than one count but fewer than ten. The rearrangement joins TRBV24-1 to TRBJ1-2, with D maybe TRBD1 (5 bases). The ends were cut back, 6 bases at V and 4 bases at J, with 20 bases in the middle. The CDR3 has 16 residues. Germline lookup yields CDR1 KGHDR and CDR2 SFDVKD. CDR3 region: CATSPKTTGTAYGYTF. DNA of the CDR3: TGTGCCACCAGTCCCAAAACTACCGGGACGGCCTATGGCTACACCTTC.

This clonotype was counted between two and nine times. This chain uses TRBV12-3 or TRBV12-4 with TRBJ1-6, with D possibly being TRBD1 (6 bases). This CDR3 is 13 amino acids long. V dropped 5 bases and J dropped 9 bases, with 11 bases sitting between them. CDR3 in DNA: TGTGCCAGCAGTCCCTGGGACACTTCACCCCTCCACTTT. Protein sequence: CASSPWDTSPLHF.

This clonotype occurred many times. This chain links TRBV28 with TRBJ2-3; D not certain. V was pared by 5 bases and J by 0 bases, with 18 bases between. CDR1 is MDHEN, CDR2 SYDVKM, per germline. The CDR3 is made up of 17 amino acids. The CDR3 protein is CASSTSHLEVSTDTQYF. CDR3 nucleotides: TGTGCCAGCAGTACCTCCCATCTAGAGGTTAGCACAGATACGCAGTATTTT.